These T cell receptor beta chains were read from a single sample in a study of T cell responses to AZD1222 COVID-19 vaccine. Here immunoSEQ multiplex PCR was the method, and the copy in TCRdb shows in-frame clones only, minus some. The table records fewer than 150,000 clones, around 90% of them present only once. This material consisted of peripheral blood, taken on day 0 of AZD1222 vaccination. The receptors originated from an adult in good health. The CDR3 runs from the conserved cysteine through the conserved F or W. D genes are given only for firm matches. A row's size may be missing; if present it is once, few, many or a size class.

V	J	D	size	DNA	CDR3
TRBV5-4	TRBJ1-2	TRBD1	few	TGTGCCAGCAGTTCTAGACAGGGCGATGGCTACACCTTC	CASSSRQGDGYTF
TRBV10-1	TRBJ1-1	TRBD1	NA	TGCGCCAGCAGTGAGTCGGGACAGGGGGCAACAGCTTTCTTT	CASSESGQGATAFF
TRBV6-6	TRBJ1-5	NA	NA	TGTGCCAGCAGTTACTCCGGGGGAGGGAGCAATCAGCCCCAGCATTTT	CASSYSGGGSNQPQHF
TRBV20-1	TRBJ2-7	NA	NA	TGCAGTGCTGGACAGCTTTACGAGCAGTACTTC	CSAGQLYEQYF
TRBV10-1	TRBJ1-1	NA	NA	TGCGCCAGCAGTCCCACATTATTGAGGGAGGAAGCTTTCTTT	CASSPTLLREEAFF
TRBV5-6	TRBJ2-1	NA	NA	TGTGCCAGCAGCACTGCCGGGACGGAGTCCTACAATGAGCAGTTCTTC	CASSTAGTESYNEQFF
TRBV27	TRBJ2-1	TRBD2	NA	TGTGCCAGCAGTTTATTGCCTAGCGGAGCATACAATGAGCAGTTCTTC	CASSLLPSGAYNEQFF
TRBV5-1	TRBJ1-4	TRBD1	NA	TGCGCCAGCAGCTTCAGGGGGAATGAAAAACTGTTTTTT	CASSFRGNEKLFF
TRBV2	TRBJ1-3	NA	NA	TGTGCCAGCGTGAGAGGGCCCGGAAACACCATATATTTT	CASVRGPGNTIYF
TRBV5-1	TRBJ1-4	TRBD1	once	TGCGCCAGCAGCTTGGGTATCAGGGGGGCGGAAAATGAAAAACTGTTTTTT	CASSLGIRGAENEKLFF
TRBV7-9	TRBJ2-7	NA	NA	TGTGCCAGCAGCCTGACGCAATACGAGCAGTACTTC	CASSLTQYEQYF
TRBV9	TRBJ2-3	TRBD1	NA	TGTGCCAGCAGCGTATGGACAGGGACAGATACGCAGTATTTT	CASSVWTGTDTQYF
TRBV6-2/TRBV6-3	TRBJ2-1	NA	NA	TGTGCCAGCAGCCGGTCGAATGAGCAGTTCTTC	CASSRSNEQFF
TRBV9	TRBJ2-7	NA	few	TGTGCCAGCAGCGTAAAGGTTGGGGCCCACGAGCAGTACTTC	CASSVKVGAHEQYF
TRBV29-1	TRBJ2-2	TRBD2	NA	TGCAGCGGCGGACTAGCGGGGGGAAACACCGGGGAGCTGTTTTTT	CSGGLAGGNTGELFF
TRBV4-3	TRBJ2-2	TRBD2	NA	TGCGCCAGCAGCCAAGGGTTTGGACTAGCGGGCGCCTCCGGGGAGCTGTTTTTT	CASSQGFGLAGASGELFF
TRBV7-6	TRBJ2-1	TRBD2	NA	TGTGCCAGCAGCTTAGATTCTAGCGGGGGGGCTATCGGTGAGCAGTTCTTC	CASSLDSSGGAIGEQFF
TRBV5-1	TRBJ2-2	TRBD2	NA	TGCGCCAGCAGCGCGCTAGCGGGGGCCGACACCGGGGAGCTGTTTTTT	CASSALAGADTGELFF
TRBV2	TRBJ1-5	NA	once	TGTGCCAGCAGGATTCGGGACAGCAATCAGCCCCAGCATTTT	CASRIRDSNQPQHF
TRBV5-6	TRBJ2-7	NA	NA	TGTGCCAGCAGCTTGCTGCGCGGGTTTTACGAGCAGTACTTC	CASSLLRGFYEQYF
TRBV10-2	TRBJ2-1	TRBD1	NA	TGCGCCAGCAGTGAGTCTGGAGGGACAGGGTACAATGAGCAGTTCTTC	CASSESGGTGYNEQFF
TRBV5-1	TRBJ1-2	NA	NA	TGCGCCAGCAGCTTGGACTTCCCCCCGCGCGGCTACACCTTC	CASSLDFPPRGYTF
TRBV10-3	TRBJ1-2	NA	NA	TGTGCCATCAGTGTAGCTAACTATGGCTACACCTTC	CAISVANYGYTF
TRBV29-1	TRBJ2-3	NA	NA	TGCAGCGTTGACCTAGCCCTTCCGGAGAAGGGAACAGATACGCAGTATTTT	CSVDLALPEKGTDTQYF
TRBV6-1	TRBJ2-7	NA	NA	TGTGCCAGCAGTGAAGCCGCTGGGGGAAGGTACGAGCAGTACTTC	CASSEAAGGRYEQYF
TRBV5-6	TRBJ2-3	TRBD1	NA	TGTGCCAGCAGCCTCCGCGGGACAGGGAGGGCAGATACGCAGTATTTT	CASSLRGTGRADTQYF
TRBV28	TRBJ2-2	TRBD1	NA	TGTGCCAGCAGCCGGGAAATCCGGACAGGGCGAAAGGGGGAGCTGTTTTTT	CASSREIRTGRKGELFF
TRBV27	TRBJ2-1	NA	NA	TGTGCCAGCAGGCTCGGGACACAAACCTACAATGAGCAGTTCTTC	CASRLGTQTYNEQFF
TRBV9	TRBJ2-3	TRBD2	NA	TGTGCCAGCAGCTCCAGCGGGAGGCTTGTTCAAGATACGCAGTATTTT	CASSSSGRLVQDTQYF
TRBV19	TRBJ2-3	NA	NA	TGTGCCAGTAGTCGTAGGGGCACAGATACGCAGTATTTT	CASSRRGTDTQYF
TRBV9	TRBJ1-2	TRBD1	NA	TGTGCCAGCAGCGTAGAAGACAGGGGAACTGGCTACACCTTC	CASSVEDRGTGYTF
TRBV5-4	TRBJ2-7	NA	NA	TGTGCCAGCAGCCCGGAGGGTAGAACTACCCACGAGCAGTACTTC	CASSPEGRTTHEQYF
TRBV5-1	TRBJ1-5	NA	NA	TGCGCCAGCAGCCCCCGAGGGTTGGACCAGCCCCAGCATTTT	CASSPRGLDQPQHF
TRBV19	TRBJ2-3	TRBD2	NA	TGTGCCAGTAGTAGACTAGCGGGAGGGCAAGGAGATACGCAGTATTTT	CASSRLAGGQGDTQYF
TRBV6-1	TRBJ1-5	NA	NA	TGTGCCAGCAGTGAAACCTGGTATAGCAATCAGCCCCAGCATTTT	CASSETWYSNQPQHF
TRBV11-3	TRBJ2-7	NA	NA	TGTGCCAGCAGCTCTACAGGGTTCCCCTACGAGCAGTACTTC	CASSSTGFPYEQYF
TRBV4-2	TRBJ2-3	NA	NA	TGTGCCAGCAGCCAAGTAAGCGGAAGCACAGATACGCAGTATTTT	CASSQVSGSTDTQYF
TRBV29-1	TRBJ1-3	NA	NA	TGCAGCGTTCGGTTTTCTGGAAACACCATATATTTT	CSVRFSGNTIYF
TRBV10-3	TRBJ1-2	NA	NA	TGTGCCATCAGTGAGTCAGGGGCAGGGTCCCCCTATGGCTACACCTTC	CAISESGAGSPYGYTF
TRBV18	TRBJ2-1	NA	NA	TGTGCCAGCTCATACGGGGCGGGGAATGAGCAGTTCTTC	CASSYGAGNEQFF
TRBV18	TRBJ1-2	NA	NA	TGTGCCAGCTCACCACCGTCAGTCAACTATGGCTACACCTTC	CASSPPSVNYGYTF
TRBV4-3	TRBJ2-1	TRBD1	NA	TGCGCCAGCAGCCAAGATCGGGACAGGGAGCAGTTCTTC	CASSQDRDREQFF
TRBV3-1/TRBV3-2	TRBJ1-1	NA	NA	TGTGCCAGCAGCCAAGGGGGTGTGGCAAAAGGTAAAGCTTTCTTT	CASSQGGVAKGKAFF
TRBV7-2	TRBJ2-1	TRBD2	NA	TGTGCCAGCAGTCGGGTGGTCGGGACTAGCGGCCCCAATGAGCAGTTCTTC	CASSRVVGTSGPNEQFF
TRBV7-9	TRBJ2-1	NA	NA	TGTGCCAGCAGCTTGGGGCCAGCATACGATGAGCAGTTCTTC	CASSLGPAYDEQFF
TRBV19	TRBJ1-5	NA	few	TGTGCCAGTAGTATAGTAGCCAGTTCAAATAGCAATCAGCCCCAGCATTTT	CASSIVASSNSNQPQHF
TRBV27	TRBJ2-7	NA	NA	TGTGCCAGCAGTTCCTCCAGCTCCTACGAGCAGTACTTC	CASSSSSSYEQYF
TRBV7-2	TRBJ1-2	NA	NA	TGTGCCAGCAGCTTAGCTTTCTATGGCTACACCTTC	CASSLAFYGYTF
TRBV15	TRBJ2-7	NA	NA	TGTGCCACCAGTCCTTATACAGGAGGTGGGCAGTACTTC	CATSPYTGGGQYF
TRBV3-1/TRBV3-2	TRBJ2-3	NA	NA	TGTGCCAGCAGCCAAGGGGCCAGCACCCCAGATACGCAGTATTTT	CASSQGASTPDTQYF
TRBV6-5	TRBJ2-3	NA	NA	TGTGCCAGCAGATCACCAGGGACTGGACAGAATACGCAGTATTTT	CASRSPGTGQNTQYF
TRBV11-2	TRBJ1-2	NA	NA	TGTGCCAGCAGCTTAGTCCCCACAAATGGCTACACCTTC	CASSLVPTNGYTF
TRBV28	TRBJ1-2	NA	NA	TGTGCCAGCAGTTTAGGACAGCCTAGGGGCTATGGCTACACCTTC	CASSLGQPRGYGYTF
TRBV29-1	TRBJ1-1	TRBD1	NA	TGCAGCGCAGGGGACAGGGGGCCGACTGAAGCTTTCTTT	CSAGDRGPTEAFF
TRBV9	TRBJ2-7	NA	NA	TGTGCCAGCAGCGGGGGACTGTTCTCCTACGAGCAGTACTTC	CASSGGLFSYEQYF
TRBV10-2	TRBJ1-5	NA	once	TGCGCCAGCAGGGACCTTGTGGGAGGCAATCAGCCCCAGCATTTT	CASRDLVGGNQPQHF
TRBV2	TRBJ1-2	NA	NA	TGTGCCAGCAGTGTAGATGGGATTAGTTATGGCTACACCTTC	CASSVDGISYGYTF
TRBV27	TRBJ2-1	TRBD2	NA	TGTGCCAGCAGTCCGGGACTAGCGGACTCCTACAATGAGCAGTTCTTC	CASSPGLADSYNEQFF
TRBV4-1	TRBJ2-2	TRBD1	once	TGCGCCAGCAGCCAAGTACCGGGACAGGCTAACACCGGGGAGCTGTTTTTT	CASSQVPGQANTGELFF